What follows are 24 T cell receptor beta chains derived from one specimen sequenced in a study of follicular helper T cells after annual influenza vaccination. Time point in this sample: 2014-2015 season, pre-vaccination. This table comes from immunoSEQ multiplex PCR, and its TCRdb copy is limited to in-frame clones, with some not included. The sample includes several thousand clones, approximately 80% of them seen just once. The sample consisted of CXCR5+ CD38- circulating T follicular helper cells from blood, taken on the day of influenza vaccination. This sample's subset: circulating Tfh, non-naive CD4+CXCR5+PD-1+ (ICOS+CD38+ or ICOS-CD38-). Receptors were obtained from an adult who received the influenza vaccine.

V is TRBV7-9 and J is TRBJ2-3; D possibly corresponds to TRBD2 (6 bases). CDR1 is SEHNR, CDR2 FQNEAQ, per germline (reference sequence). The CDR3 runs 13 residues. Trimming pared 2 bases from V and 6 bases from J, leaving 9 bases between. For the CDR3, the DNA is TGTGCCAGCAGCTTACTCGCGGGGGATACGCAGTATTTT. It translates to CASSLLAGDTQYF.

The chain recombines TRBV9 with TRBJ2-3; TRBD2 agrees at 8 bases. Trimming removed 4 bases from V and 9 bases from J; junction bases left unmatched: 16. Germline values: CDR1 SGDLS, CDR2 YYNGEE. This CDR3 comprises 16 residues. The CDR3 reads CASSSQRGQTSVTQYF. Here the CDR3 DNA reads TGTGCCAGCAGCTCCCAGCGGGGGCAGACATCAGTAACGCAGTATTTT. Drawing the rest from reference TRBV9 and TRBJ2-3, the complete variable domain is DSGVTQTPKHLITATGQRVTLRCSPRSGDLSVYWYQQSLDQGLQFLIQYYNGEERAKGNILERFSAQQFPDLHSELNLSSLELGDSALYFCASSSQRGQTSVTQYFGPGTRLTVL.

The rearrangement links TRBV19 to TRBJ1-2, with TRBD1 matching over 8 bases. Germline assignment: CDR1 LNHDA and CDR2 SQIVND (reference sequence). The CDR3 is made up of 13 amino acids. The ends lost 10 bases at V and 6 bases at J; junction bases unmatched: 10. The CDR3 DNA reads TGTGCCACCGTTGACAGGGGACGTAATGGCTACACCTTC. Translating gives CATVDRGRNGYTF.

The rearrangement uses TRBV29-1 and TRBJ2-3, with 9 bases fitting TRBD2. Germline V CDR1 and CDR2: SQVTM, ANQGSEA. V dropped 6 bases and J dropped 5; count of bases not matched to a gene: 9. The CDR3 is made up of 14 amino acids. In DNA, the CDR3 is TGCAGCGTGGTAGCGGGGGCCCGGGGAGATACGCAGTATTTT. Translating it yields CSVVAGARGDTQYF.

The chain couples TRBV20-1 to TRBJ1-4; D unclear. Germline V gene data show CDR1 as DFQATT and CDR2 as SNEGSKA (reference sequence). V was shortened by 3 bases and J by 7 bases, with 6 bases between the two germline ends. There are 11 residues in the CDR3. The CDR3 reads CSASKSEKLFF. CDR3 DNA sequence: TGCAGTGCTAGTAAGAGTGAAAAACTGTTTTTT.

The chain couples TRBV6-5 to TRBJ2-7; the D is unclear. V was cut by 4 bases and J by 3 bases, with 13 bases left in between. The CDR3 loop spans 14 amino acids. Germline V gene sequence: CDR1 MNHEY, CDR2 SVGAGI. CDR3 region: CASSSADQFYEQYF. The CDR3 DNA sequence: TGTGCCAGCAGTTCGGCGGATCAATTCTACGAGCAGTACTTC.

This clone appeared a single time. The J gene is TRBJ2-3, the V gene TRBV5-1; a possible D gene is TRBD2 (5 bases). Trimming pared 5 bases from V and 3 bases from J, leaving 13 bases between. The CDR3 is 14 amino acids. CDR1 SGHRS and CDR2 YFSETQ come from the germline V gene. CDR3 amino acids: CASREVLRTDTQYF. CDR3 DNA sequence: TGCGCCAGCAGGGAGGTTCTCCGGACAGATACGCAGTATTTT. The full variable domain, rest sourced from reference TRBV5-1 and TRBJ2-3, is KAGVTQTPRYLIKTRGQQVTLSCSPISGHRSVSWYQQTPGQGLQFLFEYFSETQRNKGNFPGRFSGRQFSNSRSEMNVSTLELGDSALYLCASREVLRTDTQYFGPGTRLTVL.

The J gene is TRBJ2-5, the V gene TRBV27, with 7 bases identical to TRBD1. J gave up 2 bases and V 5 bases, and 8 bases lay outside the gene matches. The CDR3 sequence is 15 residues long. The V gene's germline CDR1 is MNHEY and CDR2 SMNVEV (reference sequence). The CDR3 coding sequence is TGTGCCAGCAGTCCACGGACAGGTTATCAAGAGACCCAGTACTTC. This sequence encodes CASSPRTGYQETQYF.

The chain couples TRBV6-5 to TRBJ1-2; 10 bases agree with TRBD1. Trimming took 7 bases from V and 8 from J; bases not matched to a gene: 7. Germline CDR1 and CDR2: MNHEY and SVGAGI. The length of the CDR3 is 13 residues. The CDR3 here is CASKGTGAAGYTF. DNA of the CDR3: TGTGCCAGCAAGGGGACAGGGGCGGCCGGCTACACCTTC.

The V gene is TRBV6-5, the J gene TRBJ2-5; D remains unclear. The CDR3 is 14 residues long. Trimming shortened V by 5 bases and J by 5 bases, and 15 bases separated the two germline ends. Germline V gene data show CDR1 as MNHEY and CDR2 as SVGAGI. The DNA of the CDR3 is TGTGCCAGCAGTCCGAGGTCAGCTACGGAGACCCAGTACTTC. Amino acids: CASSPRSATETQYF.

The rearrangement uses TRBV5-1 and TRBJ2-2; D remains ambiguous. The length of the CDR3 is 16 residues. Germline CDR1 SGHRS, CDR2 YFSETQ. The V end was cut by 0 bases, the J end by 6 bases, with 15 bases between. The CDR3 region is CASSLVSSMSSGELFF. DNA for the CDR3: TGCGCCAGCAGCTTGGTTAGTTCCATGTCGTCCGGGGAGCTGTTTTTT.

V gene TRBV11-2 combines with J gene TRBJ2-7; D may correspond to TRBD1 or TRBD2 (5 bases each). Germline V gene sequence: CDR1 SGHAT, CDR2 FQNNGV. The V end was cut by 4 bases, the J end by 4 bases, with 20 bases between. This CDR3 contains 16 residues. The CDR3 nucleotides are TGTGCCAGCAGCTGGACTCACAGCCGGGACGGGTACGAGCAGTACTTC. Translation: CASSWTHSRDGYEQYF.

The V and J genes are TRBV28 and TRBJ2-4; 8 nucleotides agree with TRBD1. The germline V gene has CDR1 MDHEN and CDR2 SYDVKM. Losses at the gene ends were 5 bases for V and 5 bases for J; bases not matched to a gene: 2. This CDR3 region has 13 residues. In DNA form, the CDR3 reads TGTGCCAGCAGTGGACAGGGTGAAAACATTCAGTACTTC. This sequence encodes CASSGQGENIQYF. Full variable domain (outside the CDR3, taken from reference TRBV28 and TRBJ2-4): DVKVTQSSRYLVKRTGEKVFLECVQDMDHENMFWYRQDPGLGLRLIYFSYDVKMKEKGDIPEGYSVSREKKERFSLILESASTNQTSMYLCASSGQGENIQYFGAGTRLSVL.

The J gene is TRBJ2-7, the V gene TRBV7-3; possible D gene TRBD1, 5 bases. This CDR3 contains 13 residues. Germline V gene lookup returns CDR1 SGHTA and CDR2 FQGTGA. With 6 bases removed from V and 4 bases from J, the gap between germline ends came to 13 bases. CDR3 region: CASSPGPGYEQYF. The CDR3, as DNA: TGTGCCAGCAGTCCTGGGCCAGGGTACGAGCAGTACTTC.

This chain joins TRBV16 and TRBJ1-2, with D unresolved. The CDR3 length is 14 residues. The germline V gene encodes CDR1 KGHSY and CDR2 FQNENV. Trimming removed 0 bases at V and 7 bases at J, with 12 bases between. CDR3 DNA: TGTGCCAGCAGCCAATCCTCCGGGGAAGCTGGCTACACCTTC. Translating it yields CASSQSSGEAGYTF.

The V call is TRBV19, the J call TRBJ2-5; D remains unclear. There are 14 residues in the CDR3. V was shortened by 7 bases and J by 2 bases, with 14 bases between the two germline ends. Germline lookup yields CDR1 LNHDA and CDR2 SQIVND (reference sequence). The chain's CDR3 is CASIGDRLQETQYF. Here the CDR3 DNA reads TGTGCCAGTATCGGCGACCGGCTGCAAGAGACCCAGTACTTC. Together with reference TRBV19 and TRBJ2-5, the CDR3 gives the full variable domain: DGGITQSPKYLFRKEGQNVTLSCEQNLNHDAMYWYRQDPGQGLRLIYYSQIVNDFQKGDIAEGYSVSREKKESFPLTVTSAQKNPTAFYLCASIGDRLQETQYFGPGTRLLVL.

The chain links TRBV29-1 to TRBJ1-2; no clear D gene. This CDR3 has 14 residues. Per germline, CDR1 SQVTM and CDR2 ANQGSEA. V gave up 2 bases and J gave up 5 bases, with 15 bases separating them. The CDR3 DNA sequence: TGCAGCGTTGAACATTCCCCTCCCCCTTATGGCTACACCTTC. It translates to CSVEHSPPPYGYTF.

The chain has TRBV30 and TRBJ1-4; D not resolved. V dropped 8 bases and J dropped 8 bases, with 18 bases sitting between them. The CDR3 sequence is 13 residues long. The germline V gene encodes CDR1 GTSNPN and CDR2 SVGIG (reference sequence). The DNA of the CDR3 is TGTGCCGGGATTGGAGGGCTTCGAGAAAAACTGTTTTTT. This translates into CAGIGGLREKLFF.

The chain uses TRBV5-4 and TRBJ1-2, with 9 bases lining up with TRBD1. The CDR3 loop spans 17 amino acids. Germline CDR1 reads SGHNT; CDR2 reads YYREEE (reference sequence). The ends lost 3 bases at V and 8 bases at J; junction bases unmatched: 17. The CDR3 coding sequence is TGTGCCAGCAGCTCCTTCAGGGACAGGGACCTTGGAAGGGGCTACACCTTC. It specifies CASSSFRDRDLGRGYTF.

The chain recombines TRBV6-6 with TRBJ1-6, with 7 bases identical to TRBD1. The CDR3 sequence is 14 residues long. Germline values: CDR1 MNHNY, CDR2 SVGAGI (reference sequence). Losses at the gene ends were 2 bases for V and 10 bases for J; bases not matched to a gene: 5. CDR3: CASSYDRASSPLHF. As DNA, the CDR3 is TGTGCCAGCAGTTACGACAGGGCAAGCTCACCCCTCCACTTT.

This chain links TRBV7-9 with TRBJ1-4; D unclear. The germline V gene encodes CDR1 SEHNR and CDR2 FQNEAQ (reference sequence). The length of the CDR3 is 13 residues. V lost 1 base to trimming and J lost 4 bases, with 4 bases between them. In DNA, the CDR3 is TGTGCCAGCAGCTTAGGAGGTAATGAAAAACTGTTTTTT. Protein: CASSLGGNEKLFF.

This chain uses TRBV5-6 with TRBJ2-1, with a tentative D call TRBD1 (6 bases). Germline V gene data show CDR1 as SGHDT and CDR2 as YYEEEE. This CDR3 is 15 amino acids long. The ends were cut back, 1 base at V and 2 bases at J, with 10 bases in the middle. DNA of the CDR3: TGTGCCAGCAGCTTGACAGGGTTGGCCTACAATGAGCAGTTCTTC. As protein: CASSLTGLAYNEQFF.

The V call is TRBV19, the J call TRBJ2-6; TRBD1 might be the D (6 bases). Germline V gives CDR1 LNHDA, CDR2 SQIVND (reference sequence). Trimming took 3 bases from V and 0 from J, leaving 9 bases between them. This CDR3 is 16 amino acids long. CDR3 nucleotide sequence: TGTGCCAGTAGTATCCGAGGGGGCTCTGGGGCCAACGTCCTGACTTTC. Protein product: CASSIRGGSGANVLTF.

The chain couples TRBV30 to TRBJ2-3; D uncertain. V was shortened by 7 bases and J by 0 bases, with 14 bases between the two germline ends. Germline assignment: CDR1 GTSNPN and CDR2 SVGIG (reference sequence). The CDR3 spans 14 residues. The CDR3 reads CASLTASSTDTQYF. In nucleotides, the CDR3 is TGTGCCTCTCTCACAGCCTCTAGCACAGATACGCAGTATTTT.